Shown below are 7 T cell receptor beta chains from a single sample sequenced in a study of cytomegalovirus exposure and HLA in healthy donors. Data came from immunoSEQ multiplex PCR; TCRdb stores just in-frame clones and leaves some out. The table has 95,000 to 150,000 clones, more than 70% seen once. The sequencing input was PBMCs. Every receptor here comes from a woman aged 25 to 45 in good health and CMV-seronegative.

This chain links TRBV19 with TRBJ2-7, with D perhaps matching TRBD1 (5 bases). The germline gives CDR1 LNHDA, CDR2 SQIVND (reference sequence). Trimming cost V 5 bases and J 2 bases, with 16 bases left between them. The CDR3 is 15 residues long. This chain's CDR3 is CASSPRQMGPYEQYF. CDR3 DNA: TGTGCCAGTAGTCCCCGACAAATGGGGCCCTACGAGCAGTACTTC.

The CDR3 DNA is TGTGCCAGCAGCCCACCGGGACAGGGGGGCGAGCAGTACTTC. Its protein is CASSPPGQGGEQYF. The genes are TRBV5-4 and TRBJ2-7, with 11 bases that match TRBD1. This CDR3 comprises 14 residues. Germline-derived CDR1 and CDR2 are SGHNT and YYREEE (reference sequence). With 4 bases clipped from V and 6 bases from J, the junction kept 6 bases outside the gene matches.

This CDR3 reads CAWSVAGISNQPQHF. As DNA, the CDR3 is TGTGCCTGGAGTGTAGCGGGGATTAGCAATCAGCCCCAGCATTTT. The chain combines TRBV30 with TRBJ1-5, with unresolved D. In germline, CDR1 is GTSNPN, CDR2 SVGIG (reference sequence). The CDR3 is 15 residues long. Trimming cost V 0 bases and J 0 bases, with 9 bases left between them.

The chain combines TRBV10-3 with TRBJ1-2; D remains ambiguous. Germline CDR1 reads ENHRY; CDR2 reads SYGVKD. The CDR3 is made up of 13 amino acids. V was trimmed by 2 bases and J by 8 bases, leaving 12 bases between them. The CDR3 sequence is CAISEPGMKGYTF. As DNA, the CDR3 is TGTGCCATCAGTGAGCCGGGGATGAAAGGCTACACCTTC.

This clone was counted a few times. The CDR3 loop is CASSLRATGLLMRNTEAFF. The CDR3 DNA sequence: TGTGCCAGCAGTTTAAGGGCGACAGGGCTACTAATGCGGAACACTGAAGCTTTCTTT. The rearrangement uses TRBV27 and TRBJ1-1; 7 bases map to TRBD1. Germline V gives CDR1 MNHEY, CDR2 SMNVEV (reference sequence). The CDR3 extends over 19 amino acids. The V gene end was trimmed by 2 bases and the J gene end by 1 base; junction bases not matched to a gene: 16.

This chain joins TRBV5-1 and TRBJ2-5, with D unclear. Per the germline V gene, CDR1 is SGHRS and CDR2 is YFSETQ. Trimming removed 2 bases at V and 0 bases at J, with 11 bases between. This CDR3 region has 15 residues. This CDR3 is CASSFQLPYQETQYF. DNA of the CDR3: TGCGCCAGCAGCTTTCAACTGCCGTACCAAGAGACCCAGTACTTC.

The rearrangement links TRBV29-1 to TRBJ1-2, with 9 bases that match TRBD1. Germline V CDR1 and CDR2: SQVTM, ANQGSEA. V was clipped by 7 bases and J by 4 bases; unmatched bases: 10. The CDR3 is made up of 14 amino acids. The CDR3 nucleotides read TGCAGCGCCAAAACAGGGGGCGCGGTCTATGGCTACACCTTC. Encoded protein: CSAKTGGAVYGYTF. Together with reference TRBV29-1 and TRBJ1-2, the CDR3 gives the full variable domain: SAVISQKPSRDICQRGTSLTIQCQVDSQVTMMFWYRQQPGQSLTLIATANQGSEATYESGFVIDKFPISRPNLTFSTLTVSNMSPEDSSIYLCSAKTGGAVYGYTFGSGTRLTVV.